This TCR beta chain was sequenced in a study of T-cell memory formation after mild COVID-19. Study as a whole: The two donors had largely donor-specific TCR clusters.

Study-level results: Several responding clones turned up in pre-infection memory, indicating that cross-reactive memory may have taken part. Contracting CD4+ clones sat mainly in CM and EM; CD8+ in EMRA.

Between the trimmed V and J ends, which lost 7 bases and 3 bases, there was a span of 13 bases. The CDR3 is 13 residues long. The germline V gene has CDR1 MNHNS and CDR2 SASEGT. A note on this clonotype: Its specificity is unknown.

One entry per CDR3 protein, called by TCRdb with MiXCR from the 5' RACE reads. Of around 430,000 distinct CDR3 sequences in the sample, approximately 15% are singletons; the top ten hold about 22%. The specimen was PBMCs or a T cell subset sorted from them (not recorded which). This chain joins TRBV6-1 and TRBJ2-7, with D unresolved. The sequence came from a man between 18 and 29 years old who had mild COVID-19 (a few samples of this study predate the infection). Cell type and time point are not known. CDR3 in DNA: TGTGCCAGCAAAGCGTTTGAGGACTACGAGCAGTACTTC. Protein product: CASKAFEDYEQYF.